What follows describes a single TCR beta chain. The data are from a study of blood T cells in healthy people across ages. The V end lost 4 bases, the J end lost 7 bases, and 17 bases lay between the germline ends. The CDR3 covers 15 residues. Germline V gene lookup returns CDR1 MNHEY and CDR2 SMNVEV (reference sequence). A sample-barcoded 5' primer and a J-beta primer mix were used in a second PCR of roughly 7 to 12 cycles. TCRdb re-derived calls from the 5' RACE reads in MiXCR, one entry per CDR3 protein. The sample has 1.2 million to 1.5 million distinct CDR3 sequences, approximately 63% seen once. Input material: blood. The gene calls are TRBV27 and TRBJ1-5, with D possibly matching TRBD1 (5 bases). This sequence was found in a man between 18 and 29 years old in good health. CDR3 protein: CASSSIIQPGQPQHF. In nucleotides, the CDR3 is TGTGCCAGCAGTTCAATAATACAACCAGGGCAGCCCCAGCATTTT.